The 26 T cell receptor beta chains below come from one sample, sequenced in a study of T cell clusters in autoimmune cytopenias. TRB was amplified by touch-down multiplex PCR, primer pools A and B combined. From its re-call of the multiplex PCR reads, TCRdb lists each CDR3 protein once, without DNA. The table counts more than 4,500 distinct CDR3 sequences; just under 5% lies in the top ten. Each sample's input was about 250 ng genomic DNA, roughly 40,000 genome equivalents. Source material: peripheral blood. These receptors all stem from a human donor with an autoimmune cytopenia or autoimmune hepatitis (not recorded which).

Frequency places this clonotype as medium-sized. The CDR3 sequence: CASNIAGEDTQYF. The chain couples TRBV6-1 to TRBJ2-3; TCRdb's D gene call, TRBD2, goes unchecked for lack of DNA. Looked up from germline, CDR1 is MNHNS and CDR2 is SASEGT. The CDR3 is made up of 13 amino acids.

The chain joins TRBV12-3 or TRBV12-4 to TRBJ2-3. The CDR3 is made up of 14 amino acids. This chain's CDR3 is CASRLRPGTDTQYF.

The chain carries TRBV7-2 and TRBJ1-5; with no DNA, the TCRdb D assignment of TRBD1 cannot be verified. Germline assignment: CDR1 SGHTA and CDR2 FQGNSA. This CDR3 comprises 15 residues. The CDR3 sequence is CASSSGTAGNQPQHF.

This clonotype is labeled medium-sized based on frequency. The V gene is TRBV15, the J gene TRBJ2-7; TCRdb names TRBD2, which stays unverified in the absence of DNA. Looked up from germline, CDR1 is LNHNV and CDR2 is YYDKDF (reference sequence). The length of the CDR3 is 15 residues. Here the CDR3 reads CATSKPASGFDEQYF.

The genes are TRBV5-1 and TRBJ2-3; TCRdb outputs TRBD2, but without DNA this stays unchecked. The CDR3 runs 16 residues. Germline CDR1 and CDR2: SGHRS and YFSETQ. The CDR3 protein is CASSTGWGGSTDTQYF. The whole variable domain, filled in from reference TRBV5-1 and TRBJ2-3, reads KAGVTQTPRYLIKTRGQQVTLSCSPISGHRSVSWYQQTPGQGLQFLFEYFSETQRNKGNFPGRFSGRQFSNSRSEMNVSTLELGDSALYLCASSTGWGGSTDTQYFGPGTRLTVL.

Considering frequency, this clonotype is medium-sized. V gene TRBV30 combines with J gene TRBJ2-2; as DNA is missing, the TRBD1 call by TCRdb cannot be tested. Germline lookup yields CDR1 GTSNPN and CDR2 SVGIG (reference sequence). This CDR3 spans 15 amino acids. CDR3 in amino acids: CAWSSLLGAGGELFF.

The chain combines TRBV20-1 with TRBJ1-2. Germline V gives CDR1 DFQATT, CDR2 SNEGSKA (reference sequence). The CDR3 is 13 amino acids. The CDR3 reads CSARPLHGYGYTF.

By frequency, this clonotype is medium-sized (0.01 to 0.1%). V and J are TRBV11-1 and TRBJ2-1; TCRdb lists TRBD2, though no DNA is available to test this call. Per germline, CDR1 SGHAT and CDR2 FQDESV (reference sequence). This CDR3 contains 14 residues. This CDR3 is CASSLAFAGGEQFF.

This chain connects TRBV7-6 to TRBJ1-3. Germline CDR1 is SGHVS and CDR2 is FNYEAQ. This CDR3 contains 16 residues. CDR3 protein: CASSSPSSSSGNTIYF.

This clonotype shows up as medium-sized by frequency. This sequence joins TRBV5-1 and TRBJ2-1; no DNA is available, so the TRBD1 call from TCRdb remains unchecked. Germline V gene sequence: CDR1 SGHRS, CDR2 YFSETQ. This CDR3 contains 14 residues. The CDR3 loop is CASSWRGQGDEQFF.

The rearrangement links TRBV20-1 to TRBJ1-1. CDR3 length: 11 amino acids. Germline loops: CDR1 DFQATT, CDR2 SNEGSKA (reference sequence). The CDR3 loop reads CSASRTTEAFF.

This rearrangement joins TRBV7-9 to TRBJ2-1; the D call of TRBD2 rests on TCRdb alone, since no DNA is present to check it. CDR1 is SEHNR and CDR2 is FQNEAQ in the germline V gene (reference sequence). The CDR3 has 15 amino acids. CDR3 residues: CASSDTSGSNNEQFF.

The chain recombines TRBV7-9 with TRBJ2-3; TCRdb reports TRBD2, a call that lacks DNA to check it against. The CDR3 covers 17 residues. The V gene's germline CDR1 is SEHNR and CDR2 FQNEAQ (reference sequence). CDR3 in amino acids: CASSSRLAGALTDTQYF.

The V gene is TRBV12-3 or TRBV12-4, the J gene TRBJ2-7; the D call from TCRdb, TRBD1, cannot be confirmed without DNA. This CDR3 has 13 amino acids. The CDR3 sequence is CASSSQLSQGRYF.

Frequency places this clonotype as medium-sized. This chain uses TRBV5-4 with TRBJ2-6. Germline V gives CDR1 SGHNT, CDR2 YYREEE (reference sequence). This CDR3 spans 17 amino acids. The CDR3 loop is CASSFRTGNSGANVLTF.

This clonotype is identified as medium-sized from frequency. The rearrangement joins TRBV5-6 to TRBJ1-2. CDR1 and CDR2 (germline): SGHDT, YYEEEE. The CDR3 contains 13 residues. CDR3 sequence reads: CASSSGPLDGYTF.

By frequency, this clonotype registers medium-sized (0.01 to 0.1%). The chain joins TRBV6-5 to TRBJ2-3; TCRdb's assignment of TRBD2 cannot be checked, as there is no DNA. CDR1 MNHEY and CDR2 SVGAGI come from the germline V gene. This CDR3 region has 15 residues. CDR3 residues: CASSPRGGRADTQYF.

Frequency places this clonotype as large. The rearrangement links TRBV29-1 to TRBJ1-2; TCRdb's assignment of TRBD1 cannot be checked, as there is no DNA. The CDR3 length is 13 residues. CDR1 and CDR2 (germline): SQVTM, ANQGSEA. CDR3 sequence: CSVGRRQGKGYTF.

Judged by frequency, this clonotype is medium-sized (0.01 to 0.1%). V usage is TRBV6-5 and J usage is TRBJ2-7; TCRdb's D call of TRBD2 is untestable without DNA. CDR1 is MNHEY, CDR2 SVGAGI, per germline. This CDR3 has 14 residues. This CDR3 reads CASSAGPIGYEQYF.

The J gene is TRBJ1-1, the V gene TRBV7-2. The CDR3 extends over 12 amino acids. Germline V gene lookup returns CDR1 SGHTA and CDR2 FQGNSA. The CDR3 spells CASSLVTLEAFF.

The genes are TRBV20-1 and TRBJ2-7. Germline V lookup: CDR1 DFQATT, CDR2 SNEGSKA (reference sequence). The CDR3 loop spans 11 amino acids. CDR3 amino acids: CSARDKNEQYF.

By frequency, this clonotype is medium-sized. The chain combines TRBV29-1 with TRBJ1-2; TCRdb names TRBD1, which stays unverified in the absence of DNA. Germline CDR1 and CDR2: SQVTM and ANQGSEA. CDR3 length: 17 amino acids. The CDR3 region is CSVDGLGDSPRDYGYTF.

This clonotype registers medium-sized (0.01 to 0.1%) by frequency. The rearrangement links TRBV6-5 to TRBJ2-3; with no DNA, the TCRdb D assignment of TRBD1 cannot be verified. The CDR3 runs 15 residues. Looked up from germline, CDR1 is MNHEY and CDR2 is SVGAGI. CDR3 sequence: CASSEGTGGGDTQYF.

The chain is built from TRBV6-2 or TRBV6-3 and TRBJ2-7; the D call from TCRdb, TRBD2, cannot be confirmed without DNA. Germline CDR1 and CDR2: MNHEY and SVGEGT. The CDR3 runs to 14 residues. This CDR3 is CASSPQTHSYEQYF.

This clonotype is identified as medium-sized from frequency. This chain links TRBV12-3 or TRBV12-4 with TRBJ2-3; TCRdb reports TRBD2, a call that lacks DNA to check it against. CDR3 length: 14 residues. The CDR3 here is CASSRGGVTDTQYF.

The chain is built from TRBV12-3 or TRBV12-4 and TRBJ1-1; TCRdb picks TRBD1, but there is no DNA to check that call. This CDR3 spans 14 amino acids. This CDR3 reads CASSYRGPDSEAFF.